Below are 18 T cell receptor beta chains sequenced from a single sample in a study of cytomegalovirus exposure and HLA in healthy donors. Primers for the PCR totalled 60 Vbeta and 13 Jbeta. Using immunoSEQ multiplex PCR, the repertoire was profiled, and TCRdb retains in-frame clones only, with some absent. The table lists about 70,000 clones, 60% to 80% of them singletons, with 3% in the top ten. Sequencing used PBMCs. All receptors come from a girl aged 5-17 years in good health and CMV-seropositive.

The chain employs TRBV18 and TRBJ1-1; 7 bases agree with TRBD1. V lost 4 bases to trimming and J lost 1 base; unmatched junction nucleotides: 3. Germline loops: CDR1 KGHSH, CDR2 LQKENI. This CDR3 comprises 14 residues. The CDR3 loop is CASSRQGGNTEAFF. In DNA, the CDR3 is TGTGCCAGCTCACGACAGGGAGGGAACACTGAAGCTTTCTTT.

The CDR3 sequence: CATQQAGGLEQYF. In DNA, the CDR3 is TGTGCCACCCAGCAGGCAGGGGGGCTCGAGCAGTACTTC. The chain couples TRBV19 to TRBJ2-7; weak D call: TRBD1 (7 bases). This CDR3 is 13 amino acids long. Germline CDR1 and CDR2: LNHDA and SQIVND (reference sequence). The V end was cut by 10 bases, the J end by 6 bases, with 19 bases between.

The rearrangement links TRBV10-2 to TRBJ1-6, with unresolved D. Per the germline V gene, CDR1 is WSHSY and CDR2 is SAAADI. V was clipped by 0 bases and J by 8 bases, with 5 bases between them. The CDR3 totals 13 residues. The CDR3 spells CASSESPYSPLHF. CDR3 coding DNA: TGCGCCAGCAGTGAGTCTCCTTATTCACCCCTCCACTTT.

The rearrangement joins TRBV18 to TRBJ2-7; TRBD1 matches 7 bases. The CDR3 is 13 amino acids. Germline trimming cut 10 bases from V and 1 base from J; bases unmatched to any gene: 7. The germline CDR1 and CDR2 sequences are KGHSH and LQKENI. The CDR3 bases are TGTGCCACCTCCGGGGACAGTTCCTACGAGCAGTACTTC. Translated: CATSGDSSYEQYF.

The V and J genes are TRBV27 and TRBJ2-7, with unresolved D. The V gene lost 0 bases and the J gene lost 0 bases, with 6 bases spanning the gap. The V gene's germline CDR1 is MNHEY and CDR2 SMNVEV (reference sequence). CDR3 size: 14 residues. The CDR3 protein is CASSLSRSSYEQYF. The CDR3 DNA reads TGTGCCAGCAGTTTATCCCGGAGCTCCTACGAGCAGTACTTC.

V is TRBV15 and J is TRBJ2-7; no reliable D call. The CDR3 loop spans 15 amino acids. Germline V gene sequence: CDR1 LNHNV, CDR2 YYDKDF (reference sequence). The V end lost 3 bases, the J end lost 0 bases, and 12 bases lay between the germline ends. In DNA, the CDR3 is TGTGCCACCAGCAGGGCTCAGGATAGCTCCTACGAGCAGTACTTC. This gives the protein CATSRAQDSSYEQYF. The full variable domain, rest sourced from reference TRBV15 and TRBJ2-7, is DAMVIQNPRYQVTQFGKPVTLSCSQTLNHNVMYWYQQKSSQAPKLLFHYYDKDFNNEADTPDNFQSRRPNTSFCFLDIRSPGLGDTAMYLCATSRAQDSSYEQYFGPGTRLTVT.

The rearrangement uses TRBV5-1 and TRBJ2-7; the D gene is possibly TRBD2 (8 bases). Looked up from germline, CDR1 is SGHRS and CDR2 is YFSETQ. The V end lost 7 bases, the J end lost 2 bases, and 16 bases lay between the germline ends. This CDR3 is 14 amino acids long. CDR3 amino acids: CASSGGTDTYEQYF. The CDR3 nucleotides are TGCGCCAGCTCGGGGGGGACAGATACCTACGAGCAGTACTTC.

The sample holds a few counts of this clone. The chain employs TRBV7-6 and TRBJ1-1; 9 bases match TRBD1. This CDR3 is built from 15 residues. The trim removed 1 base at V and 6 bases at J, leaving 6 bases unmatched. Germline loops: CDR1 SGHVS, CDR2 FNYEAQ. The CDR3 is CASSLGGQGRAEAFF. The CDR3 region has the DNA TGTGCCAGCAGCTTAGGAGGACAGGGGAGGGCTGAAGCTTTCTTT. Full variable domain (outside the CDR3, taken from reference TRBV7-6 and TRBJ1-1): GAGVSQSPRYKVTKRGQDVALRCDPISGHVSLYWYRQALGQGPEFLTYFNYEAQQDKSGLPNDRFSAERPEGSISTLTIQRTEQRDSAMYRCASSLGGQGRAEAFFGQGTRLTVV.

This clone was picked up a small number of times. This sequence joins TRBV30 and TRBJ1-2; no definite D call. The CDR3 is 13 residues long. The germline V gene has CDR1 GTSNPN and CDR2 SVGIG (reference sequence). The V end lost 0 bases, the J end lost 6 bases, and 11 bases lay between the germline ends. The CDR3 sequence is CAWSVQIMDGYTF. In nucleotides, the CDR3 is TGTGCCTGGAGTGTACAGATAATGGATGGCTACACCTTC.

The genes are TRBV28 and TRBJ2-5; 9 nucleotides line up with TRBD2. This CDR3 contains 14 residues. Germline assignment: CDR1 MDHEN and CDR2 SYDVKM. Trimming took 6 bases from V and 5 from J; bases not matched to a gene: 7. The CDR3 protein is CASRSGRSKETQYF. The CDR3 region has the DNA TGTGCCAGCAGGAGCGGGAGGAGTAAGGAGACCCAGTACTTC.

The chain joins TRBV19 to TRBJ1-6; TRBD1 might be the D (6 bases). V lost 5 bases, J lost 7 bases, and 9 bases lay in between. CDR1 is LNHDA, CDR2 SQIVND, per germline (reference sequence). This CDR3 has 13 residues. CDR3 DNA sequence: TGTGCCAGTAGTGCAGGACAGAATTCACCCCTCCACTTT. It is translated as CASSAGQNSPLHF.

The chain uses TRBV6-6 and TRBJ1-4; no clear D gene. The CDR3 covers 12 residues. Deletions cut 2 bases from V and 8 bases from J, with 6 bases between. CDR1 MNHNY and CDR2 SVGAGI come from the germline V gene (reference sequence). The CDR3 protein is CASSYVSEKLFF. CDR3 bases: TGTGCCAGCAGTTACGTGTCGGAAAAACTGTTTTTT.

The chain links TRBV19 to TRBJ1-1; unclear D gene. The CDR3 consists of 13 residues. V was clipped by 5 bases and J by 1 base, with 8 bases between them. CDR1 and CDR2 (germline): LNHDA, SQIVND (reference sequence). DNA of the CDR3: TGTGCCAGTAGTCGCGCCACGAACACTGAAGCTTTCTTT. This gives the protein CASSRATNTEAFF. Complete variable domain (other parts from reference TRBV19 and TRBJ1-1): DGGITQSPKYLFRKEGQNVTLSCEQNLNHDAMYWYRQDPGQGLRLIYYSQIVNDFQKGDIAEGYSVSREKKESFPLTVTSAQKNPTAFYLCASSRATNTEAFFGQGTRLTVV.

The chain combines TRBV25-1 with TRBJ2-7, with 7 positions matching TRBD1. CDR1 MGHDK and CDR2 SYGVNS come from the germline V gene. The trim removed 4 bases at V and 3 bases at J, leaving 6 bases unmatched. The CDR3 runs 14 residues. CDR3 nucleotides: TGTGCCAGCAGTGGCCGGGACAGTGGCTACGAGCAGTACTTC. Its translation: CASSGRDSGYEQYF.

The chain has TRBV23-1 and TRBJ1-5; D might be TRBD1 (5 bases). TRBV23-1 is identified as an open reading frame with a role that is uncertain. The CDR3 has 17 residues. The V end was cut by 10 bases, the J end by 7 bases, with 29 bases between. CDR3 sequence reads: CAKPGEGLRGREQPQHF. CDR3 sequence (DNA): TGCGCCAAGCCGGGGGAGGGGCTAAGGGGTCGCGAACAGCCCCAGCATTTT.

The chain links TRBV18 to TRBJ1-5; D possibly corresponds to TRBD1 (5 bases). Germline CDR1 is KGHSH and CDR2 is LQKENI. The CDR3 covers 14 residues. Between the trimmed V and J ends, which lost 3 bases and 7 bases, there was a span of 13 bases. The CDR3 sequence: CASSPSPQGQPQHF. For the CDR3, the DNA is TGTGCCAGCTCACCGTCCCCCCAGGGCCAGCCCCAGCATTTT.

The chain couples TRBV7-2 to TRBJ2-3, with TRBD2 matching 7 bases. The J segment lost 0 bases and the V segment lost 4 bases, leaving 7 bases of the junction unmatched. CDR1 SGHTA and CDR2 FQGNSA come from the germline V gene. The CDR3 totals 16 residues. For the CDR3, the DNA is TGTGCCAGCAGCTCACCAGCGGGGTGGAGCACAGATACGCAGTATTTT. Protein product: CASSSPAGWSTDTQYF. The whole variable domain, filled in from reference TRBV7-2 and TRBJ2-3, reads GAGVSQSPSNKVTEKGKDVELRCDPISGHTALYWYRQSLGQGLEFLIYFQGNSAPDKSGLPSDRFSAERTGGSVSTLTIQRTQQEDSAVYLCASSSPAGWSTDTQYFGPGTRLTVL.

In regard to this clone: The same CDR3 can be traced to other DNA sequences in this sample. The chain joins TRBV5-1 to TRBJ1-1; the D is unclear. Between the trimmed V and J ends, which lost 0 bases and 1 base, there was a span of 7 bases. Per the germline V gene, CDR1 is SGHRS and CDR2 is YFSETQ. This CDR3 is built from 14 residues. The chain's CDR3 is CASSLGQRNTEAFF. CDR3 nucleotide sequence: TGCGCCAGCAGCTTGGGCCAGCGGAACACTGAAGCTTTCTTT.